This T cell receptor beta chain was profiled in a study of shared T cell receptors in the human thymus. CDR3 length: 22 residues. The V gene lost 6 bases and the J gene lost 1 base, with 34 bases spanning the gap. Germline CDR1 reads MDHEN; CDR2 reads SYDVKM. Here immunoSEQ multiplex PCR was the method, and the copy in TCRdb shows in-frame clones only, minus some. The table has roughly 700,000 clones, 88% seen once; the top ten hold approximately 0.011%. This clone was detected a few times. In addition, the sample was reused for a study of human thymus T cells. As that study records: The source of the thymus tissue was resections taken during corrective heart surgery. Across thymic and blood repertoires, the usage of V and J genes appeared to be biased.

This sequence originates from a boy less than two years old with a congenital heart defect. Material for sequencing was thymocytes. The chain joins TRBV28 to TRBJ2-1; perhaps TRBD2 as D (6 bases). CDR3 nucleotide sequence: TGTGCCAGCAGCCTTATGTCTCCTTCAAGAGAGGGGCCAGGAGGGTCCTACAATGAGCAGTTCTTC. Translation: CASSLMSPSREGPGGSYNEQFF.